This TCR beta chain was found in a study of CD8 T cells in Susac syndrome. The CDR3 consists of 11 residues. Trimming stripped 8 bases from V and 10 bases from J, with 12 bases between. The RNA input was about 0.45 to 1 ug, and it was reverse transcribed with random hexamers. TCRdb reprocessed the immunoSEQ multiplex PCR reads via MiXCR and lists one record per CDR3 protein. The sample includes about 300,000 distinct CDR3 sequences, about 91% seen only once; the top ten take over 0.05%. This TCR derives from a human donor with multiple sclerosis. The chain carries TRBV12-3 or TRBV12-4 and TRBJ2-1, with a tentative D call TRBD1 (5 bases). Sequenced material: CD4+ T cells from PBMCs. The CDR3 DNA is TGTGCCAGCGGCAGGGTGGAGGAGCAGTTCTTC. This encodes CASGRVEEQFF.